Below, 3 T cell receptor beta chains from the same sample are listed, as sequenced in a study of CD8+CD57+ T cells in acquired aplastic anemia. Individuals selected for sequencing had exhibited CD8+CD57+ cell expansion on flow cytometry. Investigators profiled TCR beta VDJ and CDR3 from genomic DNA template. TCRdb redid the calling of the reads with MiXCR, one entry per CDR3 protein. The top ten clones hold approximately 15% of a sample with 50,000 to 65,000 distinct CDR3 sequences, roughly 60% of them seen once. Input material: sorted CD4+, CD8+, or CD8+CD57+ T cells (not recorded which) from PBMCs. These receptors all stem from a human donor with aplastic anemia.

This clonotype has a count of ten or more. This chain connects TRBV9 to TRBJ1-1; the D gene is possibly TRBD1 (6 bases). The CDR3 has 15 residues. V was trimmed by 3 bases and J by 6 bases, leaving 18 bases between them. CDR1 SGDLS and CDR2 YYNGEE come from the germline V gene. CDR3 bases: TGTGCCAGCAGCGGGGGGGGCGGTACCAAAGCTGAAGCTTTCTTT. This gives the protein CASSGGGGTKAEAFF.

The chain uses TRBV15 and TRBJ2-3; tentative D call: TRBD2 (5 bases). V lost 5 bases and J lost 0, with 9 bases in between. From germline, CDR1 is LNHNV and CDR2 YYDKDF (reference sequence). The length of the CDR3 is 14 residues. The CDR3 DNA follows: TGTGCCACCAGCCTGGGGAGTAGCACAGATACGCAGTATTTT. This codes for CATSLGSSTDTQYF.

J is TRBJ1-2 and V is TRBV20-1; D might be TRBD1 (5 bases). Germline V gene data show CDR1 as DFQATT and CDR2 as SNEGSKA (reference sequence). The CDR3 totals 11 residues. V lost 6 bases, J lost 3 bases, and 8 bases lay in between. The DNA of the CDR3 is TGCAGTGCAGGGGTTGACTATGGCTACACCTTC. It encodes CSAGVDYGYTF.